The sequence of this TCR beta chain was determined in a study of CD8 T cells in Susac syndrome. Whole-study context: Active disease was present in about 6 of the sequenced Susac syndrome patients, whereas fewer than 10 of them were in remission. Susac syndrome patients were untreated, on corticosteroids with some adding intravenous immunoglobulin, or on intravenous immunoglobulin only.

Germline V gene lookup returns CDR1 SGDLS and CDR2 YYNGEE. The J segment lost 0 bases and the V segment lost 1 base, leaving 5 bases of the junction unmatched. CDR3 length: 16 amino acids. Patients with Susac syndrome fulfilled recently defined diagnostic criteria for definite or probable disease. RNA, at about 0.45 to 1 ug, was reverse transcribed with random hexamers. The TCR beta CDR3 was amplified by immunoSEQ multiplex PCR across 54 Vbeta, 13 Jbeta. TCRdb re-called the immunoSEQ multiplex PCR reads through MiXCR, storing one row per CDR3 protein. Here the sample spans tens of thousands of distinct CDR3 sequences, approximately 95% being singletons.

Sample: CD8+ T cells from PBMCs. This TCR was recovered from a human donor with Susac syndrome. The chain has TRBV9 and TRBJ2-3; 7 bases line up with TRBD2. As DNA, the CDR3 is TGTGCCAGCAGCGTAATCGGGGGGACTAGCACAGATACGCAGTATTTT. This encodes CASSVIGGTSTDTQYF.